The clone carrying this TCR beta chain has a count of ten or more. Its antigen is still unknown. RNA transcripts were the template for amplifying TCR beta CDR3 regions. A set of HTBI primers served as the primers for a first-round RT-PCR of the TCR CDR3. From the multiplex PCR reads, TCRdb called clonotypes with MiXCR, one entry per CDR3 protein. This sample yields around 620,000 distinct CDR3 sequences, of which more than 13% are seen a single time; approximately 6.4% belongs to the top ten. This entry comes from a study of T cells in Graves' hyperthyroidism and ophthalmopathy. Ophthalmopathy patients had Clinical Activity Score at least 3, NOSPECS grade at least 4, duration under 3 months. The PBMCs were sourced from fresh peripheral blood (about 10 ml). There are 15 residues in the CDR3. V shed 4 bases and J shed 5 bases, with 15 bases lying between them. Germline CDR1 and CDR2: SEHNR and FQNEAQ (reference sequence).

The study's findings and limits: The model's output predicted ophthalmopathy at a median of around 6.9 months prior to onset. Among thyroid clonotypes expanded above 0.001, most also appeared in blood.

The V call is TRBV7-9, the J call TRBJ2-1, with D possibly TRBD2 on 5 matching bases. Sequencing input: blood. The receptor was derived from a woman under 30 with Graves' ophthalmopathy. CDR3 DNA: TGTGCCAGCAGCTCCCTCGCGGGTGCCCACAATGAGCAGTTCTTC. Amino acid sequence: CASSSLAGAHNEQFF. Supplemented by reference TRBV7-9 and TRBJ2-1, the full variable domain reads DTGVSQNPRHKITKRGQNVTFRCDPISEHNRLYWYRQTLGQGPEFLTYFQNEAQLEKSRLLSDRFSAERPKGSFSTLEIQRTEQGDSAMYLCASSSLAGAHNEQFFGPGTRLTVL.